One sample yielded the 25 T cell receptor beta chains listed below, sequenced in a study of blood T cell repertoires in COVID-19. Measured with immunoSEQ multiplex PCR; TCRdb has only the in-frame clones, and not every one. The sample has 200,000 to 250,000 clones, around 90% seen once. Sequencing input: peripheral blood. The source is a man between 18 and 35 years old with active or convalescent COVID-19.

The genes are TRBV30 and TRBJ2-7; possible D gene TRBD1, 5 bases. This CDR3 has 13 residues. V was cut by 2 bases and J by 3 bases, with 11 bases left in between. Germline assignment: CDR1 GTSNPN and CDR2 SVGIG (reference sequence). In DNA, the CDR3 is TGTGCCTGGAGTATCGCCAGGGACTACGAGCAGTACTTC. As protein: CAWSIARDYEQYF.

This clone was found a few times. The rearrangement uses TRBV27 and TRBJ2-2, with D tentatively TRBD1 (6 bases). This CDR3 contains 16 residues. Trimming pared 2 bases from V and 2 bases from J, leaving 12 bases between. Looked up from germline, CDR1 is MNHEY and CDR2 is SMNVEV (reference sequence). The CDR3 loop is CASSLTGTHNTGELFF. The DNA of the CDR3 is TGTGCCAGCAGTTTAACGGGGACACATAACACCGGGGAGCTGTTTTTT.

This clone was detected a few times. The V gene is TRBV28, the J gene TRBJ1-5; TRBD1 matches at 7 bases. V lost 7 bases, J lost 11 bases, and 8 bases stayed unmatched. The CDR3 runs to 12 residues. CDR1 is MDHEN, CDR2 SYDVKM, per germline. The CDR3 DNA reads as TGTGCCAGCACGAGACAGGGTCTGTCCCAGCATTTT. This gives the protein CASTRQGLSQHF.

The CDR3 sequence: CASSPLSYYGYTF. CDR3 bases: TGTGCCAGCAGTCCCTTATCGTACTATGGCTACACCTTC. The chain joins TRBV27 to TRBJ1-2; D unclear. Germline V lookup: CDR1 MNHEY, CDR2 SMNVEV (reference sequence). This CDR3 is built from 13 residues. V lost 5 bases and J lost 3, with 10 bases in between.

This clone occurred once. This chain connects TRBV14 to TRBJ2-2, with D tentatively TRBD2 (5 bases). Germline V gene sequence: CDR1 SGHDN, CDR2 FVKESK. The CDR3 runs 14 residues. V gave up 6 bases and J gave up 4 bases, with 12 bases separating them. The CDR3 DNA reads TGTGCCAGCAGGGCGGGTTTTGGCACCGGGGAGCTGTTTTTT. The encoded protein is CASRAGFGTGELFF.

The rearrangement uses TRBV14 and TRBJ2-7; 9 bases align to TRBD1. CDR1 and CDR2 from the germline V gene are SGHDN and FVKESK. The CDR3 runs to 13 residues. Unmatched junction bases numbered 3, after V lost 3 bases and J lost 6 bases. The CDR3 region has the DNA TGTGCCAGCAGCCATCGGACAGGGGTCGAGCAGTACTTC. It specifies CASSHRTGVEQYF.

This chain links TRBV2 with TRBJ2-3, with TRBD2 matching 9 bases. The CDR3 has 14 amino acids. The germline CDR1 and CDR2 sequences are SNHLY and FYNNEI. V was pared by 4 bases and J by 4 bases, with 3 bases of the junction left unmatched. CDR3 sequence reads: CASSVLAGADTQYF. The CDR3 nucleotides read TGTGCCAGCAGTGTCTTAGCGGGGGCAGATACGCAGTATTTT.

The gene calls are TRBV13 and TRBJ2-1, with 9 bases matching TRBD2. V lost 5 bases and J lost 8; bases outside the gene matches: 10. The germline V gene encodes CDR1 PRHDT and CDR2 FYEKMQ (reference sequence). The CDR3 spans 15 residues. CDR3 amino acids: CASSQTGTSWHEQFF. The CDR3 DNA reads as TGTGCCAGCAGCCAGACCGGGACTAGCTGGCATGAGCAGTTCTTC.

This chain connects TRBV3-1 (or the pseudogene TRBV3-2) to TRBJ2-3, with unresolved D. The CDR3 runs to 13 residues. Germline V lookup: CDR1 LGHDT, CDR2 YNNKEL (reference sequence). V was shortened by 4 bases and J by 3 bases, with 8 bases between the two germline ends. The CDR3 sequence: CASSPWQTDTQYF. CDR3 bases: TGTGCCAGCAGCCCCTGGCAGACAGATACGCAGTATTTT.

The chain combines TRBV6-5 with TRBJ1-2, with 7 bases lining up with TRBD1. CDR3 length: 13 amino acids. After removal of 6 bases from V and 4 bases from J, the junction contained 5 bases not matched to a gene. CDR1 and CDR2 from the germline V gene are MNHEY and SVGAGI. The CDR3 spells CASRGDSSYGYTF. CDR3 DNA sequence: TGTGCCAGCAGGGGGGACAGTTCCTATGGCTACACCTTC.

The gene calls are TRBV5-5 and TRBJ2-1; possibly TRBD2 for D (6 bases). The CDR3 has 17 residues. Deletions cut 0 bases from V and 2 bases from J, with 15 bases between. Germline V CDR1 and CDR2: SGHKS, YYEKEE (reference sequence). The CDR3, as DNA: TGTGCCAGCAGCTTGGCGCCTCAAGGAGGGGCCTACAATGAGCAGTTCTTC. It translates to CASSLAPQGGAYNEQFF.

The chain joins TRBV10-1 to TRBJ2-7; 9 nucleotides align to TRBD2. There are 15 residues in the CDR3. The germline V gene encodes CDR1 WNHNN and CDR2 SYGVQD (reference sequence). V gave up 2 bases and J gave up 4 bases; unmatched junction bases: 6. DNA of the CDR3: TGCGCCAGCAGTGAGCTTAGCGGGAGTCCTTACGAGCAGTACTTC. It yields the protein CASSELSGSPYEQYF.

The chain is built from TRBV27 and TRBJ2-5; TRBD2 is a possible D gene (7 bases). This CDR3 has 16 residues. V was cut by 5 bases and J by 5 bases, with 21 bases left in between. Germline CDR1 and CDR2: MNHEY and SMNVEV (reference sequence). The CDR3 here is CASSTLGGDAWETQYF. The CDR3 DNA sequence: TGTGCCAGCAGTACTCTAGGGGGGGATGCTTGGGAGACCCAGTACTTC.

CDR3 sequence (DNA): TGTGCCACCAGCAGGGGGGACAGGGGGTCGGATCAGCCCCAGCATTTT. It translates to CATSRGDRGSDQPQHF. The rearrangement uses TRBV15 and TRBJ1-5; 11 bases map to TRBD1. After removal of 3 bases from V and 5 bases from J, the junction contained 6 bases not matched to a gene. The CDR3 totals 16 residues. CDR1 and CDR2 (germline): LNHNV, YYDKDF (reference sequence).

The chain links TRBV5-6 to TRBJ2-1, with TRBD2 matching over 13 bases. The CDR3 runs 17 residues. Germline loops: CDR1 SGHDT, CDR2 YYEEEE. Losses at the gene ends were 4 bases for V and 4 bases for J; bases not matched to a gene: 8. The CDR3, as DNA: TGTGCCAGCAGCCTGGGACTAGCGGGAATGGGTTACAATGAGCAGTTCTTC. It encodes CASSLGLAGMGYNEQFF.

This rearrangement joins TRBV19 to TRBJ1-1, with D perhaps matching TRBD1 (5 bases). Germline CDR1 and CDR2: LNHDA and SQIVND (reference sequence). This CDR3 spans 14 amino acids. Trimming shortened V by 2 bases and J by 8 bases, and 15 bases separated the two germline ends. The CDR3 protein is CASSIPWQGKEAFF. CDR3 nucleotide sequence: TGTGCCAGTAGTATACCGTGGCAGGGAAAAGAAGCTTTCTTT.

Written as DNA, the CDR3 is TGTGCCAGTAAGCCGGACAGGGGGCCTGATCAGCCCCAGCATTTT. It encodes CASKPDRGPDQPQHF. The rearrangement joins TRBV19 to TRBJ1-5, with 11 bases matching TRBD1. Germline values: CDR1 LNHDA, CDR2 SQIVND (reference sequence). Trimming removed 7 bases from V and 5 bases from J; junction bases left unmatched: 7. The CDR3 contains 15 residues.

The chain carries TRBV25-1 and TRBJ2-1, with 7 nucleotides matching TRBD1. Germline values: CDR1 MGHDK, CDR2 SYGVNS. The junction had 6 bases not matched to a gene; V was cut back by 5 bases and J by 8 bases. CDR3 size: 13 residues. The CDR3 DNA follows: TGTGCCAGCAGTAGAGGGGGCACGGATGAGCAGTTCTTC. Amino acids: CASSRGGTDEQFF. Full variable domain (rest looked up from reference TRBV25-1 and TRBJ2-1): EADIYQTPRYLVIGTGKKITLECSQTMGHDKMYWYQQDPGMELHLIHYSYGVNSTEKGDLSSESTVSRIRTEHFPLTLESARPSHTSQYLCASSRGGTDEQFFGPGTRLTVL.

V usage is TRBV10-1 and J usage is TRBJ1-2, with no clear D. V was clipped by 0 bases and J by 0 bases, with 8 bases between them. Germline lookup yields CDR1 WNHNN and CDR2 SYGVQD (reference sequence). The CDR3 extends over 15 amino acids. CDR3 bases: TGCGCCAGCAGTGAGTCGACGGGAGCTAACTATGGCTACACCTTC. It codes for CASSESTGANYGYTF.

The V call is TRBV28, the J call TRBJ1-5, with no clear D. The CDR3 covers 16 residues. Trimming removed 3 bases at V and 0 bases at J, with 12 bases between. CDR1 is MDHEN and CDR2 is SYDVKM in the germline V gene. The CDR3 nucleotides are TGTGCCAGCAGTTTCTTGGGGAGGGATAGCAATCAGCCCCAGCATTTT. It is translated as CASSFLGRDSNQPQHF. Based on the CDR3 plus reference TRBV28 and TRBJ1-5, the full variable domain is DVKVTQSSRYLVKRTGEKVFLECVQDMDHENMFWYRQDPGLGLRLIYFSYDVKMKEKGDIPEGYSVSREKKERFSLILESASTNQTSMYLCASSFLGRDSNQPQHFGDGTRLSIL.

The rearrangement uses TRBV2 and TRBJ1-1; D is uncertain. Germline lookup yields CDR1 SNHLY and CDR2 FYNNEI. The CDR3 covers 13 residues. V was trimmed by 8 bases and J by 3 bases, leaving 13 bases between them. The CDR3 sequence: CASLSGRDTEAFF. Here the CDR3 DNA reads TGTGCCAGCCTATCTGGGAGGGACACTGAAGCTTTCTTT.

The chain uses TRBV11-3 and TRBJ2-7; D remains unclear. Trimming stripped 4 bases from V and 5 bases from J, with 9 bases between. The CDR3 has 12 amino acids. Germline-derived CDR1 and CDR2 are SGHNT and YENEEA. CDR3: CASSSAGNEQYF. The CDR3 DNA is TGTGCCAGCAGCTCTGCTGGCAACGAGCAGTACTTC.

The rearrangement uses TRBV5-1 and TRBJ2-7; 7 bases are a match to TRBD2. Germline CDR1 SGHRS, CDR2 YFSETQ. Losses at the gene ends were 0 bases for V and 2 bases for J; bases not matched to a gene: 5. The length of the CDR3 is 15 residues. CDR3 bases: TGCGCCAGCAGCTTGGGGGCTAGCGGAACCTACGAGCAGTACTTC. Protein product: CASSLGASGTYEQYF.

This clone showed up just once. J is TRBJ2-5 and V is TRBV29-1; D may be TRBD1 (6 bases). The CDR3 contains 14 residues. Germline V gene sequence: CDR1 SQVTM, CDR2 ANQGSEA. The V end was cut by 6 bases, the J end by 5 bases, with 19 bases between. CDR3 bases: TGCAGCGTCCAACAGGGCAGTGTTAGGGAGACCCAGTACTTC. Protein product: CSVQQGSVRETQYF.

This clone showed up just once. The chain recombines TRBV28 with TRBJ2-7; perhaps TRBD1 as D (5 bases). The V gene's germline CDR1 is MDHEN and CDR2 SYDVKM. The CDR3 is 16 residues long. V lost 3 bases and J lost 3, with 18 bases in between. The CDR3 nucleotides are TGTGCCAGCAGTTTTATAGGGGCCAGGGTGAACTACGAGCAGTACTTC. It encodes CASSFIGARVNYEQYF.